The rows below give T cell receptor beta chains drawn from one sample of a study of shared clonotypes between healthy human individuals. TCRdb keeps only in-frame clones here, not all; method: immunoSEQ multiplex PCR. The sample has fewer than 3 million clones, 85% to 95% seen once. The sample taken for sequencing was naive CD4+ T cells from PBMCs. The receptor set was obtained from a man between 18 and 35 years old in good health. Some clones in this sample may be carry-over from other donors' samples. The CDR3 runs from the conserved cysteine through the conserved F or W. A D gene is named only where the DNA matches it firmly. Only part of the rows carry a size: once, few, many, or a class if the clone is expanded.

abundance: -; v_gene: TRBV6-6; j_gene: TRBJ2-7; d_gene: -; CDR3aa: CAIPARVDEQYF; CDR3nt: TGTGCCATTCCCGCACGGGTTGACGAGCAGTACTTC
abundance: -; v_gene: TRBV28; j_gene: TRBJ2-1; d_gene: -; CDR3aa: CASSIGLPSYNEQFF; CDR3nt: TGTGCCAGCAGTATTGGACTACCTTCCTACAATGAGCAGTTCTTC
abundance: -; v_gene: TRBV4-1; j_gene: TRBJ1-2; d_gene: -; CDR3aa: CASSQYIGANYGYTF; CDR3nt: TGCGCCAGCAGCCAATACATAGGAGCTAACTATGGCTACACCTTC
abundance: -; v_gene: TRBV7-9; j_gene: TRBJ2-1; d_gene: -; CDR3aa: CASSPKNRGNEQFF; CDR3nt: TGTGCCAGCAGCCCAAAAAATAGGGGGAATGAGCAGTTCTTC
abundance: -; v_gene: TRBV11-1; j_gene: TRBJ2-1; d_gene: TRBD2; CDR3aa: CASSSQRGEGFF; CDR3nt: TGTGCCAGCAGCTCACAGCGGGGAGAGGGGTTCTTC
abundance: -; v_gene: TRBV6-6; j_gene: TRBJ1-1; d_gene: -; CDR3aa: CASSYGDTREAFF; CDR3nt: TGTGCCAGCAGTTACGGGGACACTCGGGAAGCTTTCTTT
abundance: once; v_gene: TRBV14; j_gene: TRBJ2-6; d_gene: -; CDR3aa: CASSVVLGANILTF; CDR3nt: TGTGCCAGCAGCGTAGTTCTAGGGGCCAACATCCTGACTTTC
abundance: -; v_gene: TRBV6-5; j_gene: TRBJ2-7; d_gene: TRBD1; CDR3aa: CASSFDRGQREQYF; CDR3nt: TGTGCCAGCAGCTTCGACAGGGGGCAGAGGGAGCAGTACTTC
abundance: -; v_gene: TRBV6-5; j_gene: TRBJ2-7; d_gene: TRBD2; CDR3aa: CASSSSTGGITGEQYF; CDR3nt: TGTGCCAGCAGTTCATCAACCGGGGGGATCACGGGTGAGCAGTACTTC
abundance: -; v_gene: TRBV15; j_gene: TRBJ2-1; d_gene: -; CDR3aa: CATSRFNRGGEQFF; CDR3nt: TGTGCCACCAGCAGATTTAACCGCGGTGGCGAGCAGTTCTTC
abundance: few; v_gene: TRBV5-1; j_gene: TRBJ1-4; d_gene: TRBD1; CDR3aa: CASSSGQGREKLFF; CDR3nt: TGCGCCAGCAGCTCAGGACAGGGACGGGAAAAACTGTTTTTT
abundance: -; v_gene: TRBV7-2; j_gene: TRBJ1-5; d_gene: -; CDR3aa: CASSLGLPGNQPQHF; CDR3nt: TGTGCCAGCAGCTTAGGCCTGCCGGGCAATCAGCCCCAGCATTTT
abundance: -; v_gene: TRBV28; j_gene: TRBJ1-4; d_gene: -; CDR3aa: CASSPVEGLKDEKLFF; CDR3nt: TGTGCCAGCAGTCCTGTTGAAGGGCTGAAGGATGAAAAACTGTTTTTT